Here is one T cell receptor (beta chain) with its context. Trimming removed 7 bases at V and 7 bases at J, with 8 bases between. CDR3 size: 11 residues. Original processing methods: Reference gene primers were amplified, and this amplification served to estimate nucleated cell counts. Clones were sequenced by immunoSEQ multiplex PCR, and TCRdb holds only the in-frame ones, with some missing. V and J calls and clone size follow that table, whereas D and trimming were derived from the DNA. The sample records a few hundred thousand clones, roughly 85% being singletons. The sample belongs to a study of blood T cell repertoires in COVID-19. The overall study: Samples taken during acute and convalescent COVID-19 were collected in the United States, Italy and Spain. PBMCs, B-cell-depleted T cells, or T cells provided the cDNA or gDNA that made up the material.

Grouping used clinical history reported by participants in a survey and questionnaire. The origin of this receptor is a man aged 40-49 years who had been exposed to COVID-19. V and J are TRBV12-3 or TRBV12-4 and TRBJ1-3; no clear D. Sample: PBMCs or T cells enriched from blood (not recorded which). The CDR3 nucleotides are TGTGCCAGCACCGAGCGGAACACCATATATTTT. Translated: CASTERNTIYF.